The clone carrying this TCR beta chain was observed a handful of times. Its antigen is unidentified. A J-beta primer mix and a sample-barcoded 5' primer were used in a second PCR of roughly 6 to 11 cycles. TCRdb re-called the 5' RACE reads with MiXCR, one entry per CDR3 protein. The table includes around 2 million distinct CDR3 sequences, about two fifths detected once. This entry belongs to a study of blood T cells in healthy people across ages. The CDR3 contains 13 residues. V lost 0 bases to trimming and J lost 0 bases, with 3 bases between them. Germline V gives CDR1 LNHNV, CDR2 YYDKDF (reference sequence). Study-wide results and limits: Lack of knowledge of donor CMV status possibly confounded expanded clonotype changes.

The receptor was isolated from a human donor in good health. This rearrangement joins TRBV15 to TRBJ2-7; D is ambiguous. Sequenced input: blood. The CDR3 nucleotides are TGTGCCACCAGCAGAGATACCTCCTACGAGCAGTACTTC. Protein product: CATSRDTSYEQYF. Based on the CDR3 plus reference TRBV15 and TRBJ2-7, the full variable domain is DAMVIQNPRYQVTQFGKPVTLSCSQTLNHNVMYWYQQKSSQAPKLLFHYYDKDFNNEADTPDNFQSRRPNTSFCFLDIRSPGLGDTAMYLCATSRDTSYEQYFGPGTRLTVT.